Detailed here is one T cell receptor beta chain. Antigen unknown. This specimen belongs to a study of siplizumab effects on memory and regulatory T cells. General study results and limits: Naive or memory phenotype was unassignable for roughly 75-95% of proliferating CD4+ or CD8+ clones. Alloreactive sequences tracing back to unstimulated CD4+ memory cells fell significantly with siplizumab. With siplizumab, Treg-derived clones averaged around 70% of mappable alloreactive CD4+ clones, versus around 25% in controls.

The CDR3 is 15 residues long. The V and J ends lost 5 bases and 1 base respectively, with 14 bases between them. Germline values: CDR1 SGHNT, CDR2 YENEEA. Using immunoSEQ multiplex PCR, the repertoire was profiled, and TCRdb retains in-frame clones only, with some absent. Among approximately 100,000 clones, about 92% were seen once, and the ten largest hold around 0.68%. This TCR was recovered from a human donor in good health. V and J are TRBV11-3 and TRBJ1-1; unclear D gene. The sample comprised Tregs sorted from blood. CDR3 coding DNA: TGTGCCAGCAGCCGAGAAAGTGGAAGGAACACTGAAGCTTTCTTT. Translating gives CASSRESGRNTEAFF.